A selection of T cell receptor beta chains follows, all from one sample in a study of blood T cell repertoires in COVID-19. Sequencing used immunoSEQ multiplex PCR; TCRdb keeps in-frame clones, though not all of them. There are tens of thousands of clones in the sample; about 80% occur only once, and 15% to 20% lies in the top ten. The sample taken for sequencing was peripheral blood. These receptors came from a woman over 75 with acute or convalescent COVID-19. Both conserved end residues are part of each CDR3. Fields, in order: CDR3 protein, CDR3 DNA, D gene, J gene, clone size, V gene. The D gene is left open where the match is weak. Clone size is shown for a subset of rows, as once, few, many or a class of expanded clone.

cdr3_aa: CASSHNRGRYEQYF
cdr3_nt: TGTGCCAGCAGCCATAACAGGGGCCGCTACGAGCAGTACTTC
d_call: TRBD1
j_call: TRBJ2-7
clone_size: .
v_call: TRBV3-1/TRBV3-2

cdr3_aa: CASSPALGGTGGSGYTF
cdr3_nt: TGTGCCAGCTCACCAGCCCTGGGTGGGACAGGGGGTTCTGGCTACACCTTC
d_call: TRBD1
j_call: TRBJ1-2
clone_size: .
v_call: TRBV18

cdr3_aa: CASSLVNFLRDIQYF
cdr3_nt: TGCGCCAGCAGCTTGGTAAACTTCCTGAGGGACATTCAGTACTTC
d_call: .
j_call: TRBJ2-4
clone_size: .
v_call: TRBV5-1

cdr3_aa: CASSRGTGGVGDTQYF
cdr3_nt: TGTGCCAGCAGCCGGGGGACAGGGGGAGTAGGAGATACGCAGTATTTT
d_call: TRBD1
j_call: TRBJ2-3
clone_size: .
v_call: TRBV3-1/TRBV3-2

cdr3_aa: CASSLGHAGGRAGEQFF
cdr3_nt: TGTGCCAGCAGCTTAGGTCACGCGGGAGGGCGAGCTGGTGAGCAGTTCTTC
d_call: TRBD2
j_call: TRBJ2-1
clone_size: once
v_call: TRBV7-2

cdr3_aa: CASSYSRTANYGYTF
cdr3_nt: TGTGCCAGCAGTTACTCACGGACAGCTAACTATGGCTACACCTTC
d_call: .
j_call: TRBJ1-2
clone_size: .
v_call: TRBV6-5

cdr3_aa: CAWSVPGDSNQPQHF
cdr3_nt: TGTGCCTGGAGTGTACCGGGAGATAGCAATCAGCCCCAGCATTTT
d_call: .
j_call: TRBJ1-5
clone_size: .
v_call: TRBV30

cdr3_aa: CASSQPGMGYEQYF
cdr3_nt: TGTGCCAGCAGCCAGCCCGGGATGGGGTACGAGCAGTACTTC
d_call: .
j_call: TRBJ2-7
clone_size: .
v_call: TRBV3-1/TRBV3-2

cdr3_aa: CASSRNGGGETQYF
cdr3_nt: TGTGCCAGCAGCCGAAACGGGGGAGGAGAGACCCAGTACTTC
d_call: .
j_call: TRBJ2-5
clone_size: .
v_call: TRBV2

cdr3_aa: CASSKGTAVGEQYF
cdr3_nt: TGTGCCAGCAGCAAAGGGACAGCGGTTGGGGAGCAGTACTTC
d_call: TRBD1
j_call: TRBJ2-7
clone_size: .
v_call: TRBV11-2

cdr3_aa: CASSAGGGGETQYF
cdr3_nt: TGTGCCAGCAGCGCAGGGGGCGGAGGGGAGACCCAGTACTTC
d_call: TRBD1
j_call: TRBJ2-5
clone_size: .
v_call: TRBV7-7

cdr3_aa: CASSLSAGEETQYF
cdr3_nt: TGTGCCAGCAGTTTATCAGCGGGGGAAGAGACCCAGTACTTC
d_call: TRBD2
j_call: TRBJ2-5
clone_size: .
v_call: TRBV27

cdr3_aa: CASSFGYNEQFF
cdr3_nt: TGTGCCAGCAGTTTCGGCTACAATGAGCAGTTCTTC
d_call: .
j_call: TRBJ2-1
clone_size: .
v_call: TRBV12-3/TRBV12-4

cdr3_aa: CASSELGRNTEAFF
cdr3_nt: TGTGCCAGCAGTGAATTGGGGCGGAACACTGAAGCTTTCTTT
d_call: .
j_call: TRBJ1-1
clone_size: .
v_call: TRBV2

cdr3_aa: CASSGPSGTGSYEQYF
cdr3_nt: TGTGCCAGCAGTGGCCCCTCCGGGACAGGGAGCTACGAGCAGTACTTC
d_call: TRBD1
j_call: TRBJ2-7
clone_size: .
v_call: TRBV2

cdr3_aa: CASSLRGGEETQYF
cdr3_nt: TGTGCCAGCAGCTTGCGAGGAGGGGAAGAGACCCAGTACTTC
d_call: .
j_call: TRBJ2-5
clone_size: once
v_call: TRBV5-4

cdr3_aa: CASSSDRSSNEQFF
cdr3_nt: TGTGCCAGCAGTTCGGACAGGTCCTCGAATGAGCAGTTCTTC
d_call: TRBD1
j_call: TRBJ2-1
clone_size: many
v_call: TRBV6-5

cdr3_aa: CASSFQGKGLGGNTIYF
cdr3_nt: TGTGCCAGCAGCTTTCAGGGGAAAGGCCTAGGTGGAAACACCATATATTTT
d_call: .
j_call: TRBJ1-3
clone_size: .
v_call: TRBV5-8

cdr3_aa: CASSSGLAGAAGETQYF
cdr3_nt: TGTGCCAGCAGCTCGGGACTAGCGGGAGCTGCTGGAGAGACCCAGTACTTC
d_call: TRBD2
j_call: TRBJ2-5
clone_size: .
v_call: TRBV5-4

cdr3_aa: CASSEWGQGGSGNTIYF
cdr3_nt: TGTGCCAGCAGTGAATGGGGACAGGGGGGATCTGGAAACACCATATATTTT
d_call: TRBD1
j_call: TRBJ1-3
clone_size: .
v_call: TRBV6-1

cdr3_aa: CASSVRQGGNSPLHF
cdr3_nt: TGTGCCAGCAGCGTCCGACAGGGGGGTAATTCACCCCTCCACTTT
d_call: TRBD1
j_call: TRBJ1-6
clone_size: .
v_call: TRBV7-9

cdr3_aa: CASSLDSLSFLGQRYEQYF
cdr3_nt: TGTGCCAGCAGCTTGGACTCCTTGTCTTTTCTGGGACAGAGGTACGAGCAGTACTTC
d_call: TRBD1
j_call: TRBJ2-7
clone_size: many
v_call: TRBV7-8

cdr3_aa: CASSEAGRPRYNEQFF
cdr3_nt: TGTGCCAGCAGTGAAGCGGGTCGTCCGCGGTACAATGAGCAGTTCTTC
d_call: .
j_call: TRBJ2-1
clone_size: .
v_call: TRBV6-1

cdr3_aa: CASSIVTVHQPQHF
cdr3_nt: TGTGCCAGTAGTATAGTAACAGTACATCAGCCCCAGCATTTT
d_call: .
j_call: TRBJ1-5
clone_size: few
v_call: TRBV19

cdr3_aa: CASSLHSGGEVEQFF
cdr3_nt: TGTGCCAGCAGCCTCCATAGCGGGGGGGAGGTTGAGCAGTTCTTC
d_call: TRBD2
j_call: TRBJ2-1
clone_size: once
v_call: TRBV7-3

cdr3_aa: CSAEGGTEAFF
cdr3_nt: TGCAGCGCTGAGGGGGGCACTGAAGCTTTCTTT
d_call: .
j_call: TRBJ1-1
clone_size: .
v_call: TRBV29-1

cdr3_aa: CASSVAGRAYEQYF
cdr3_nt: TGTGCCAGCAGCGTAGCGGGCAGGGCCTACGAGCAGTACTTC
d_call: .
j_call: TRBJ2-7
clone_size: .
v_call: TRBV9

cdr3_aa: CATSRGTSEYTDTQYF
cdr3_nt: TGTGCCACCAGCAGAGGGACTAGCGAGTACACAGATACGCAGTATTTT
d_call: TRBD2
j_call: TRBJ2-3
clone_size: .
v_call: TRBV15

cdr3_aa: CASSMGQLETQYF
cdr3_nt: TGTGCCAGCAGCATGGGACAGTTAGAGACCCAGTACTTC
d_call: .
j_call: TRBJ2-5
clone_size: .
v_call: TRBV21-1

cdr3_aa: CASSIRGRGTDEQYF
cdr3_nt: TGTGCCAGTAGTATAAGGGGTAGGGGTACCGACGAGCAGTACTTC
d_call: .
j_call: TRBJ2-7
clone_size: .
v_call: TRBV19

cdr3_aa: CASSSTGFGPQHF
cdr3_nt: TGTGCCAGCAGCTCGACTGGGTTCGGCCCCCAGCATTTT
d_call: .
j_call: TRBJ1-5
clone_size: once
v_call: TRBV5-8

cdr3_aa: CASSPGSLSPLHF
cdr3_nt: TGCGCCAGCAGTCCCGGGTCGCTTTCACCCCTCCACTTT
d_call: .
j_call: TRBJ1-6
clone_size: .
v_call: TRBV10-1

cdr3_aa: CSASDLTLEQYF
cdr3_nt: TGCAGTGCTAGTGACCTGACATTGGAGCAGTACTTC
d_call: .
j_call: TRBJ2-7
clone_size: few
v_call: TRBV20-1

cdr3_aa: CASSQVVEKLFF
cdr3_nt: TGTGCCAGCAGCCAAGTCGTTGAAAAACTGTTTTTT
d_call: .
j_call: TRBJ1-4
clone_size: .
v_call: TRBV3-1/TRBV3-2

cdr3_aa: CASSPRTGGVFGEAFF
cdr3_nt: TGTGCCAGCAGTCCGAGGACAGGTGGGGTCTTTGGGGAAGCTTTCTTT
d_call: TRBD1
j_call: TRBJ1-1
clone_size: .
v_call: TRBV27

cdr3_aa: CASSFRVGQPQHF
cdr3_nt: TGTGCCAGCAGCTTCAGGGTCGGTCAGCCCCAGCATTTT
d_call: .
j_call: TRBJ1-5
clone_size: .
v_call: TRBV7-2

cdr3_aa: CASRSGGEQFF
cdr3_nt: TGTGCCAGCAGATCCGGGGGTGAGCAGTTCTTC
d_call: .
j_call: TRBJ2-1
clone_size: .
v_call: TRBV11-1

cdr3_aa: CATSRLTGGAGTGELFF
cdr3_nt: TGTGCCACCAGCAGACTCACAGGGGGCGCGGGCACCGGGGAGCTGTTTTTT
d_call: TRBD1
j_call: TRBJ2-2
clone_size: .
v_call: TRBV15

cdr3_aa: CASMSFGQGGYEQYF
cdr3_nt: TGTGCCAGTATGTCATTCGGACAGGGTGGTTACGAGCAGTACTTC
d_call: TRBD1
j_call: TRBJ2-7
clone_size: .
v_call: TRBV19

cdr3_aa: CASSLSRIRDRGSGNTIYF
cdr3_nt: TGTGCCAGCAGCTTATCGCGAATAAGGGACAGGGGCTCTGGAAACACCATATATTTT
d_call: TRBD1
j_call: TRBJ1-3
clone_size: .
v_call: TRBV7-2

cdr3_aa: CASSFGTRIYYEQYF
cdr3_nt: TGTGCCAGCAGCTTTGGGACTAGAATATACTACGAGCAGTACTTC
d_call: TRBD2
j_call: TRBJ2-7
clone_size: .
v_call: TRBV7-7

cdr3_aa: CASSQPEGLDLYF
cdr3_nt: TGTGCCAGCAGCCAGCCAGAAGGACTAGATCTGTACTTC
d_call: TRBD2
j_call: TRBJ2-7
clone_size: few
v_call: TRBV4-2

cdr3_aa: CASSGDRDATSFGNTIYF
cdr3_nt: TGTGCCAGCAGCGGGGACAGGGATGCCACCAGCTTTGGAAACACCATATATTTT
d_call: TRBD1
j_call: TRBJ1-3
clone_size: .
v_call: TRBV9

cdr3_aa: CASSQETSGRRNEQFF
cdr3_nt: TGCGCCAGCAGCCAAGAGACTAGCGGGAGAAGGAATGAGCAGTTCTTC
d_call: TRBD2
j_call: TRBJ2-1
clone_size: .
v_call: TRBV4-1

cdr3_aa: CASSLSGRGYTF
cdr3_nt: TGTGCCAGCAGCTTATCGGGGAGGGGCTACACCTTC
d_call: .
j_call: TRBJ1-2
clone_size: .
v_call: TRBV7-2

cdr3_aa: CASSILSGRTDTQYF
cdr3_nt: TGTGCCAGTAGTATTCTTAGCGGGAGAACAGATACGCAGTATTTT
d_call: TRBD2
j_call: TRBJ2-3
clone_size: .
v_call: TRBV19

cdr3_aa: CASSLGTGYGYTF
cdr3_nt: TGCGCCAGCAGCTTGGGGACAGGGTACGGCTACACCTTC
d_call: TRBD1
j_call: TRBJ1-2
clone_size: .
v_call: TRBV5-1

cdr3_aa: CASSLTGEWGYTF
cdr3_nt: TGCGCCAGCAGCTTGACGGGGGAATGGGGCTACACCTTC
d_call: .
j_call: TRBJ1-2
clone_size: .
v_call: TRBV5-1

cdr3_aa: CASSPPGRVSNEKLFF
cdr3_nt: TGTGCCAGCAGCCCACCAGGCAGGGTATCTAATGAAAAACTGTTTTTT
d_call: .
j_call: TRBJ1-4
clone_size: once
v_call: TRBV3-1/TRBV3-2

cdr3_aa: CASSYSVGRDNSPLHF
cdr3_nt: TGTGCCAGCAGTTACTCGGTGGGCAGGGATAATTCACCCCTCCACTTT
d_call: .
j_call: TRBJ1-6
clone_size: .
v_call: TRBV6-5

cdr3_aa: CASSQEGFSGRFF
cdr3_nt: TGTGCCAGCAGCCAAGAAGGTTTTAGCGGGAGGTTTTTC
d_call: TRBD2
j_call: TRBJ2-7
clone_size: .
v_call: TRBV3-1/TRBV3-2

cdr3_aa: CASSVTGGGYGYTF
cdr3_nt: TGTGCCAGCAGCGTGACAGGGGGCGGCTATGGCTACACCTTC
d_call: TRBD1
j_call: TRBJ1-2
clone_size: .
v_call: TRBV13

cdr3_aa: CASSRDRGRYEQYF
cdr3_nt: TGTGCCAGCAGCAGGGACAGGGGGCGCTACGAGCAGTACTTC
d_call: TRBD1
j_call: TRBJ2-7
clone_size: once
v_call: TRBV7-2

cdr3_aa: CASSPQPGTGFSPLHF
cdr3_nt: TGTGCCAGCAGCCCTCAGCCCGGGACAGGATTTTCACCCCTCCACTTT
d_call: TRBD1
j_call: TRBJ1-6
clone_size: .
v_call: TRBV5-6

cdr3_aa: CASRGYAGTSGRSSYEQYF
cdr3_nt: TGTGCCAGCCGTGGGTACGCCGGGACTAGCGGGAGGAGCTCCTACGAGCAGTACTTC
d_call: TRBD2
j_call: TRBJ2-7
clone_size: .
v_call: TRBV11-2

cdr3_aa: CASKPGLAAYEQYF
cdr3_nt: TGTGCCAGCAAGCCGGGACTAGCGGCCTACGAGCAGTACTTC
d_call: TRBD2
j_call: TRBJ2-7
clone_size: once
v_call: TRBV27

cdr3_aa: CASFRDRGLEQYF
cdr3_nt: TGTGCCAGCTTCCGGGACAGGGGCCTCGAGCAGTACTTC
d_call: TRBD1
j_call: TRBJ2-7
clone_size: .
v_call: TRBV5-6

cdr3_aa: CASSESGGASSYNEQFF
cdr3_nt: TGCGCCAGCAGTGAGAGTGGGGGGGCGAGCTCCTACAATGAGCAGTTCTTC
d_call: .
j_call: TRBJ2-1
clone_size: few
v_call: TRBV10-2

cdr3_aa: CSENRGSSYNEQFF
cdr3_nt: TGCAGCGAGAACAGGGGAAGCTCCTACAATGAGCAGTTCTTC
d_call: TRBD1
j_call: TRBJ2-1
clone_size: .
v_call: TRBV29-1

cdr3_aa: CASSLAGAGAGNTIYF
cdr3_nt: TGCGCCAGCAGCTTGGCCGGGGCGGGGGCTGGAAACACCATATATTTT
d_call: .
j_call: TRBJ1-3
clone_size: .
v_call: TRBV5-1